The 27 T cell receptor beta chains below come from one sample, sequenced in a study of blood T cell repertoires in COVID-19. Generated by immunoSEQ multiplex PCR, the TCRdb table keeps only in-frame clones and is missing some. Among some 80,000 clones listed, 82% were seen once. The sample comprised peripheral blood. Receptor source: a woman in her sixties or seventies with acute or convalescent COVID-19.

The V gene is TRBV7-2, the J gene TRBJ1-5, with D maybe TRBD1 (5 bases). This CDR3 spans 13 amino acids. The V end was cut by 5 bases, the J end by 9 bases, with 14 bases between. The germline CDR1 and CDR2 sequences are SGHTA and FQGNSA. CDR3 DNA sequence: TGTGCCAGCAGCCGGGACGGGGGGAGGCCCCAGCATTTT. It translates to CASSRDGGRPQHF.

The chain combines TRBV7-3 with TRBJ1-2; D gene unclear. The germline CDR1 and CDR2 sequences are SGHTA and FQGTGA. The CDR3 sequence is 14 residues long. V gave up 1 base and J gave up 7 bases, with 13 bases separating them. Here the CDR3 reads CASSLNALGSGYTF. The CDR3 DNA follows: TGTGCCAGCAGCTTAAATGCCCTGGGCTCTGGCTACACCTTC.

The chain's CDR3 is CASSKPGLASEQFF. CDR3 DNA sequence: TGTGCCAGCAGCAAACCGGGACTAGCAAGTGAGCAGTTCTTC. The chain uses TRBV5-4 and TRBJ2-1; 9 bases agree with TRBD2. With 4 bases clipped from V and 9 bases from J, the junction kept 8 bases outside the gene matches. Germline-derived CDR1 and CDR2 are SGHNT and YYREEE (reference sequence). CDR3 length: 14 residues.

The chain uses TRBV4-2 and TRBJ1-4, with 8 positions matching TRBD1. Germline values: CDR1 LGHNA, CDR2 YNFKEQ. The junction had 4 bases not matched to a gene; V was cut back by 2 bases and J by 8 bases. The CDR3 extends over 14 amino acids. The DNA for the CDR3 is TGTGCCAGCAGCCAACCTAACAGGGGGGAAAAACTGTTTTTT. This translates into CASSQPNRGEKLFF.

This sequence joins TRBV5-5 and TRBJ2-2; D unresolved. The CDR3 sequence is 15 residues long. Per germline, CDR1 SGHKS and CDR2 YYEKEE (reference sequence). V lost 0 bases, J lost 0 bases, and 6 bases lay in between. The CDR3 sequence is CASSLATANTGELFF. CDR3 DNA: TGTGCCAGCAGCTTGGCTACGGCGAACACCGGGGAGCTGTTTTTT.

The chain joins TRBV29-1 to TRBJ2-3, with D perhaps matching TRBD2 (6 bases). This CDR3 is built from 14 residues. Germline loops: CDR1 SQVTM, CDR2 ANQGSEA. The ends were cut back, 1 base at V and 0 bases at J, with 8 bases in the middle. The CDR3 DNA is TGCAGCGTTGAAGCAGGGACTAGCACAGATACGCAGTATTTT. Protein product: CSVEAGTSTDTQYF.

This clone was counted between two and nine times. V gene TRBV19 combines with J gene TRBJ1-4; D gene unclear. This CDR3 region has 14 residues. Trimming cost V 7 bases and J 7 bases, with 16 bases left between them. Germline V gene lookup returns CDR1 LNHDA and CDR2 SQIVND (reference sequence). CDR3 amino acids: CASTTGSATEKLFF. The CDR3 DNA reads TGTGCCAGTACCACCGGGTCCGCGACTGAAAAACTGTTTTTT.

The chain is built from TRBV27 and TRBJ1-5; D is perhaps TRBD1 (6 bases). CDR3 length equals 14 residues. Trimming took off 5 bases at V and 7 bases at J, with 15 bases between the two ends. Per the germline V gene, CDR1 is MNHEY and CDR2 is SMNVEV (reference sequence). CDR3 protein: CASSPKQGRQPQHF. In DNA, the CDR3 is TGTGCCAGCAGTCCAAAACAGGGCCGCCAGCCCCAGCATTTT.

The chain joins TRBV6-5 to TRBJ1-4; D perhaps matches TRBD1 (6 bases). The CDR3 consists of 14 residues. Germline CDR1 MNHEY, CDR2 SVGAGI. The ends were cut back, 9 bases at V and 8 bases at J, with 19 bases in the middle. For the CDR3, the DNA is TGTGCCAGTGAGAGAGGGGGAGAATGGGAAAAACTGTTTTTT. The encoded protein is CASERGGEWEKLFF.

The V call is TRBV30, the J call TRBJ1-5, with TRBD1 identical over 9 bases. The V gene's germline CDR1 is GTSNPN and CDR2 SVGIG (reference sequence). This CDR3 region has 16 residues. Trimming took 0 bases from V and 7 from J; bases not matched to a gene: 10. DNA for the CDR3: TGTGCCTGGAGTGTACGGGACAGGGAGACAGGGCAGCCCCAGCATTTT. It is translated as CAWSVRDRETGQPQHF.

This clone appeared a few times. The chain recombines TRBV2 with TRBJ2-2; TRBD2 matches at 11 bases. J was trimmed by 8 bases and V by 4 bases; bases with no gene match: 12. This CDR3 has 17 residues. Germline CDR1 and CDR2: SNHLY and FYNNEI. The CDR3 region has the DNA TGTGCCAGCAGTGCGCTACTAGCGGGAGCGGGTCAGGGGGAGCTGTTTTTT. This translates into CASSALLAGAGQGELFF.

The genes are TRBV7-9 and TRBJ2-7, with D possibly being TRBD2 (5 bases). The CDR3 covers 14 residues. CDR1 SEHNR and CDR2 FQNEAQ come from the germline V gene (reference sequence). V lost 1 base, J lost 6 bases, and 13 bases lay in between. This chain's CDR3 is CASSLGGSAGEQYF. The CDR3 DNA is TGTGCCAGCAGCTTAGGAGGGAGCGCCGGCGAGCAGTACTTC.

The sample holds one count of this clone. The chain has TRBV6-2 or TRBV6-3 and TRBJ1-1; weak D call: TRBD1 (5 bases). This CDR3 has 13 amino acids. Germline CDR1 and CDR2: MNHEY and SVGEGT. V lost 2 bases to trimming and J lost 4 bases, with 8 bases between them. This CDR3 is CASSYGQGTEAFF. CDR3 sequence (DNA): TGTGCCAGCAGTTACGGGCAGGGCACTGAAGCTTTCTTT.

The rearrangement uses TRBV10-3 and TRBJ1-5; D gene unclear. Trimming removed 6 bases from V and 5 bases from J, with 11 bases in between. CDR1 ENHRY and CDR2 SYGVKD come from the germline V gene. CDR3 size: 13 residues. The CDR3 here is CAISRTLDQPQHF. The CDR3 nucleotides read TGTGCCATCAGCAGGACTTTAGATCAGCCCCAGCATTTT.

The chain links TRBV30 to TRBJ1-5, with 9 bases lining up with TRBD1. The V gene's germline CDR1 is GTSNPN and CDR2 SVGIG (reference sequence). V lost 4 bases, J lost 3 bases, and 10 bases stayed unmatched. The CDR3 spans 16 residues. The CDR3 loop is CAWNSGTGSSNQPQHF. DNA of the CDR3: TGTGCCTGGAACTCCGGGACAGGGTCCTCCAATCAGCCCCAGCATTTT.

The V and J genes are TRBV11-3 and TRBJ2-1; 7 bases are shared with TRBD2. The V segment lost 5 bases and the J segment 6 bases; nucleotides outside the gene matches: 4. The CDR3 consists of 13 residues. Germline V gene sequence: CDR1 SGHNT, CDR2 YENEEA. For the CDR3, the DNA is TGTGCCAGCAGCACCGGGACTATCAATGAGCAGTTCTTC. As protein: CASSTGTINEQFF.

The sample holds a few counts of this clone. J is TRBJ2-7 and V is TRBV5-6; possible D gene TRBD2, 5 bases. Between the trimmed V and J ends, which lost 0 bases and 2 bases, there was a span of 9 bases. Germline CDR1 is SGHDT and CDR2 is YYEEEE. The length of the CDR3 is 14 residues. The CDR3 coding sequence is TGTGCCAGCAGCTTGGGGAGGCCCACCTACGAGCAGTACTTC. Encoded protein: CASSLGRPTYEQYF.

DNA of the CDR3: TGTGCCAGCAAGCCCCAGGGGTACACTGAAGCTTTCTTT. As protein: CASKPQGYTEAFF. V usage is TRBV25-1 and J usage is TRBJ1-1, with D possibly being TRBD1 (6 bases). Trimming removed 7 bases at V and 3 bases at J, with 12 bases between. Per the germline V gene, CDR1 is MGHDK and CDR2 is SYGVNS. The CDR3 extends over 13 amino acids. The whole variable domain, filled in from reference TRBV25-1 and TRBJ1-1, reads EADIYQTPRYLVIGTGKKITLECSQTMGHDKMYWYQQDPGMELHLIHYSYGVNSTEKGDLSSESTVSRIRTEHFPLTLESARPSHTSQYLCASKPQGYTEAFFGQGTRLTVV.

This chain uses TRBV5-1 with TRBJ1-2, with D hard to call. Germline V gives CDR1 SGHRS, CDR2 YFSETQ. The CDR3 covers 12 residues. Trimming removed 0 bases at V and 5 bases at J, with 5 bases between. The CDR3 DNA sequence: TGCGCCAGCAGCTTGGCCGGGTATGGCTACACCTTC. This codes for CASSLAGYGYTF.

This chain connects TRBV30 to TRBJ1-2; D gene ambiguous. This CDR3 has 12 residues. CDR1 GTSNPN and CDR2 SVGIG come from the germline V gene (reference sequence). The V end lost 4 bases, the J end lost 8 bases, and 14 bases lay between the germline ends. Here the CDR3 reads CAWTSGAWGYTF. The DNA for the CDR3 is TGTGCCTGGACCTCGGGAGCGTGGGGCTACACCTTC.

The chain joins TRBV5-1 to TRBJ1-1; weak D call: TRBD1 (5 bases). With 4 bases removed from V and 0 bases from J, the gap between germline ends came to 13 bases. CDR1 is SGHRS, CDR2 YFSETQ, per germline. This CDR3 comprises 15 residues. For the CDR3, the DNA is TGCGCCAGCAGCGTGACAGCCGAAGTGAACACTGAAGCTTTCTTT. Translation: CASSVTAEVNTEAFF. The full variable domain, rest sourced from reference TRBV5-1 and TRBJ1-1, is KAGVTQTPRYLIKTRGQQVTLSCSPISGHRSVSWYQQTPGQGLQFLFEYFSETQRNKGNFPGRFSGRQFSNSRSEMNVSTLELGDSALYLCASSVTAEVNTEAFFGQGTRLTVV.

The chain carries TRBV13 and TRBJ1-5, with D uncertain. Looked up from germline, CDR1 is PRHDT and CDR2 is FYEKMQ (reference sequence). V shed 4 bases and J shed 1 base, with 8 bases lying between them. The CDR3 extends over 14 amino acids. DNA for the CDR3: TGTGCCAGCAGCTCTGGACTGAGCAATCAGCCCCAGCATTTT. This sequence encodes CASSSGLSNQPQHF.

The J gene is TRBJ1-2, the V gene TRBV29-1, with D unclear. The germline V gene has CDR1 SQVTM and CDR2 ANQGSEA. The CDR3 contains 12 residues. V was trimmed by 3 bases and J by 8 bases, leaving 13 bases between them. The CDR3 sequence is CSVERVGRGYTF. The DNA for the CDR3 is TGCAGCGTTGAGAGGGTAGGGCGCGGCTACACCTTC.

The genes are TRBV18 and TRBJ1-2; tentative D call: TRBD1 (6 bases). The CDR3 sequence is 16 residues long. Germline loops: CDR1 KGHSH, CDR2 LQKENI. With 3 bases removed from V and 1 base from J, the gap between germline ends came to 15 bases. CDR3 region: CASSPLDRNFNYGYTF. The CDR3 DNA sequence: TGTGCCAGCTCACCTCTAGACAGGAACTTTAACTATGGCTACACCTTC.

The rearrangement links TRBV12-3 or TRBV12-4 to TRBJ1-1; possible D gene TRBD1, 5 bases. This CDR3 has 13 amino acids. Trimming stripped 7 bases from V and 1 base from J, with 10 bases between. The CDR3 DNA follows: TGTGCCAGCAAGGGGTTTGGGAACACTGAAGCTTTCTTT. Translating gives CASKGFGNTEAFF.

V and J are TRBV4-2 and TRBJ2-1; 8 bases are a match to TRBD2. Losses at the gene ends were 0 bases for V and 4 bases for J; bases not matched to a gene: 5. The CDR3 covers 16 residues. The germline V gene has CDR1 LGHNA and CDR2 YNFKEQ. The DNA for the CDR3 is TGTGCCAGCAGCCAAGATTTCGGGAGGGATTACAATGAGCAGTTCTTC. This sequence encodes CASSQDFGRDYNEQFF.

The genes are TRBV19 and TRBJ2-7; D perhaps matches TRBD1 (6 bases). CDR1 and CDR2 (germline): LNHDA, SQIVND (reference sequence). V lost 3 bases, J lost 4 bases, and 13 bases lay in between. The length of the CDR3 is 14 residues. CDR3 in DNA: TGTGCCAGTAGTATTGTTCACAGGGAGTACGAGCAGTACTTC. This encodes CASSIVHREYEQYF.